The 6 T cell receptor beta chains reported below all come from one sample, sequenced in a study of T cell repertoires in cytomegalovirus infection. MiXCR, applied by TCRdb to the reads, yields one record per CDR3 protein. The top ten hold 9.5% to 15% of the sample, which has around 310,000 distinct CDR3 sequences, roughly a sixth seen once. The sequenced sample was PBMCs. These receptors all come from a human donor in good health (CMV status not recorded). Some clones in this sample may be carry-over from other donors' samples.

In its sample, this clonotype was seen a few times. The chain links TRBV4-1 to TRBJ2-7; perhaps D is TRBD1 or TRBD2 (5 bases each). V was clipped by 0 bases and J by 2 bases, with 14 bases between them. The CDR3 covers 16 residues. Germline V gene data show CDR1 as MGHRA and CDR2 as YSYEKL. The CDR3 here is CASSQDRAGTPYEQYF. The DNA for the CDR3 is TGCGCCAGCAGCCAAGATCGGGCCGGGACCCCCTACGAGCAGTACTTC.

CDR3 protein: CASSYPQGDEQYF. CDR3 in DNA: TGTGCCAGCAGTTACCCTCAGGGCGACGAGCAGTACTTC. The chain combines TRBV6-2 or TRBV6-3 with TRBJ2-7; TRBD1 might be the D (5 bases). V dropped 2 bases and J dropped 5 bases, with 10 bases sitting between them. Germline V CDR1 and CDR2: MNHEY, SVGEGT. The CDR3 covers 13 residues.

This clonotype was seen many times. J is TRBJ2-2 and V is TRBV7-2; no firm D call. CDR3 size: 16 residues. Looked up from germline, CDR1 is SGHTA and CDR2 is FQGNSA. The V end was cut by 2 bases, the J end by 2 bases, with 12 bases between. The CDR3 region has the DNA TGTGCCAGCAGCTTAACCTTCTCTCCTAACACCGGGGAGCTGTTTTTT. Its protein is CASSLTFSPNTGELFF.

This clonotype was observed a handful of times. The chain combines TRBV28 with TRBJ2-7; D possibly corresponds to TRBD1 (6 bases). Germline V gene lookup returns CDR1 MDHEN and CDR2 SYDVKM. This CDR3 has 14 amino acids. V lost 3 bases, J lost 1 base, and 10 bases lay in between. As DNA, the CDR3 is TGTGCCAGCAGTTTTGCGGACAGATCCTACGAGCAGTACTTC. Translation: CASSFADRSYEQYF.

The CDR3 region is CASTMTGLYGYTF. For the CDR3, the DNA is TGTGCCAGCACCATGACAGGGCTATATGGCTACACCTTC. The chain couples TRBV6-2 or TRBV6-3 to TRBJ1-2; TRBD1 aligns across 7 bases. This CDR3 region has 13 residues. Looked up from germline, CDR1 is MNHEY and CDR2 is SVGEGT. The V gene end was trimmed by 7 bases and the J gene end by 5 bases; junction bases not matched to a gene: 7.

The V gene is TRBV12-3 or TRBV12-4, the J gene TRBJ1-5; 10 nucleotides line up with TRBD1. V trimming: 5 bases; J trimming: 6 bases; junction bases outside the gene matches: 4. This CDR3 contains 14 residues. The CDR3 nucleotides are TGTGCCAGCAGTCCCTGGACAGGGGGTCAGCCCCAGCATTTT. Encoded protein: CASSPWTGGQPQHF.